This T cell receptor (beta chain) was captured in a study of shared clonotypes between healthy human individuals. The data were produced by immunoSEQ multiplex PCR, yet TCRdb's version contains in-frame clones alone and is incomplete. The data show over 2 million clones, around 96% seen once. Cells designated naive CD8 were CD45RO-negative and were positively selected for CCR7, with terminally differentiated effector memory CD45RA+ cells excluded. General study points: The four-donor shared clonotypes exceeded non-shared clonotypes in generation probability, with non-shared ones scoring lower. The study drew on few donors, limiting represented genetic and exposure-history diversity. Large sequencing depth failed to make sorted-subset sequencing complete, rarefaction showed. Sampling covered nothing but blood. Tissue TCR repertoires likely differ from those found in blood.

In regard to this clone: Its matching antigen is unknown.

This clonotype originated in a man aged 18-30 years in good health. What was sequenced was naive CD8+ T cells sorted from blood.

In DNA form, the CDR3 reads TGCGCCAGAAAGGCGGTCTGCGGTAATCAGCCCCAGCATTTT. This codes for CARKAVCGNQPQHF. This chain connects TRBV5-1 to TRBJ1-5; D gene unclear. The CDR3 loop spans 14 amino acids. CDR1 is SGHRS, CDR2 YFSETQ, per germline. The V end was cut by 8 bases, the J end by 4 bases, with 16 bases between.